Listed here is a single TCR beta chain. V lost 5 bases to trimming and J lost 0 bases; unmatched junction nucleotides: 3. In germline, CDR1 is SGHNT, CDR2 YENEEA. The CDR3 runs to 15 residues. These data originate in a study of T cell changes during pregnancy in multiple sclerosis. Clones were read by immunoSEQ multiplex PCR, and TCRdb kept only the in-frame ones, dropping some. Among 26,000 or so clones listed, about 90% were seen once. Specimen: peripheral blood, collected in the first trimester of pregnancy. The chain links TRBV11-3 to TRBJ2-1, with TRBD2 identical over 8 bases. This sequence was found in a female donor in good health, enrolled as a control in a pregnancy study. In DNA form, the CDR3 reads TGTGCCAGCAGCCCCGGGACTAGCTCCTACAATGAGCAGTTCTTC. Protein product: CASSPGTSSYNEQFF.